This T cell receptor beta chain was sequenced during a study of T cells in Graves' hyperthyroidism and ophthalmopathy. Lactation, pregnancy, other autoimmune disease or uncontrolled infection excluded patients. Diagnosing involved the use of clinical symptoms, serum thyroxine and TRAb, thyroid ultrasound and orbital computed tomography. TCR beta CDR3 regions were amplified from RNA. The study used the HTBI primer set for a first-round RT-PCR of the TCR CDR3. One entry per CDR3 protein, called by TCRdb with MiXCR from the multiplex PCR reads. This table has around 240,000 distinct CDR3 sequences, approximately 14% appearing once. The sample holds many counts of this clonotype. Sequencing was carried out using blood. This sequence was found in a woman in her 40s with Graves' hyperthyroidism that later progressed to Graves' ophthalmopathy.

As DNA, the CDR3 is TGTGCCAGCAGTGAATGGCTAGCGGGAAGCAATGAGCAGTTCTTC. It is translated as CASSEWLAGSNEQFF. This rearrangement joins TRBV6-1 to TRBJ2-1; 9 bases line up with TRBD2. V gave up 2 bases and J gave up 6 bases; unmatched junction bases: 5. The CDR3 covers 15 residues. From germline, CDR1 is MNHNS and CDR2 SASEGT.